The clone carrying this T cell receptor (beta chain) was detected ten times or more. The data were obtained in a study of spatial heterogeneity in lung cancer. The CDR3 runs 14 residues. CDR1 is KGHDR, CDR2 SFDVKD, per germline. The germline V and J ends were trimmed by 7 bases and 4 bases, with 12 bases remaining between them. This sample's time point: sample taken at primary tumor resection. TCRdb passed the 5' RACE reads through MiXCR, listing each CDR3 protein once. This sample has nearly 80,000 distinct CDR3 sequences, with about 8.5% found just once. Source: PBMCs, taken at surgery. The rearrangement links TRBV24-1 to TRBJ2-2; a weak D match, TRBD2 (5 bases). The sequence came from a male donor with early-stage non-small cell lung cancer. The CDR3 loop is CATRASGGTGELFF. The CDR3 DNA reads as TGTGCCACCAGAGCGAGCGGAGGCACCGGGGAGCTGTTTTTT.